This T cell receptor beta chain was retrieved from a study of blood T cell repertoires in COVID-19 (dated by TCRdb to between 2020 and 2021). Regarding the study in general: Samples from collaborators originated in the United States, Italy and Spain and spanned both the acute and convalescent phases of COVID-19. The prospective study material was composed of cDNA or gDNA derived from T cells, B-cell-depleted T cells, or PBMCs. Deeply sampled blood TCRbeta repertoires from subjects exposed to, actively infected with, or recovered from COVID-19 were included in the dataset. The repertoires were released in a freely available public database intended as a resource for research on the immune response to SARS-CoV-2. The samples were drawn from the first 160 participants of the ongoing ImmuneRACE study and from about 1,200 subjects provided by 6 global collaborators. Nearly every sample came with metadata listing a de-identified subject ID, COVID-19 status, age in years and sex. Where available, HLA class I and class II types were taken from metadata supplied by the sample provider and were not determined by assay-based typing. Broader findings and caveats from the paper: Clinical and demographic metadata were provided uncurated, with the amount varying by source and participant.

The immunoSEQ Assay, a bias-controlled multiplex PCR, was used to amplify TCRbeta CDR3 regions from genomic DNA. The study's own analysis went as follows. Nucleated cell counts per sample were estimated from amplification of reference gene primers within the assay. Sequence reads were collapsed and filtered to measure the absolute abundance of every unique TCRbeta CDR3 rearrangement. For each sample, productive Simpson clonality was calculated by taking the square root of Simpson's diversity index across productive rearrangements. TCRdb's version of the immuneACCESS table is confined to in-frame rearrangements and falls short of the full clone set. An unresolved V gene accounts for under half of the shortfall where checked; the remainder is of unknown origin. The V and J calls and clone size are taken from that table; D and trimming were inferred from the DNA. The table for this sample lists about 340,000 clones; about nine tenths of them were counted only once. Of the sample, approximately 7.4% is held by the ten largest clones.

From the germline V gene, CDR1 is MNHEY and CDR2 is SVGAGI. A distance of 9 bases separates the germline ends of V and J, which lose 2 bases and 5 bases respectively. Inclusive of the bounding cysteine and phenylalanine, the CDR3 is 13 residues long. The sequence is cut down to CDR3 DNA, 39 bases in frame from base 1. One collaborating source in Seattle enrolled patients while the patients were actively infected and followed the patients over time throughout the course of disease. Each collaborating institution followed its own protocols to collect whole blood in K2EDTA tubes. For TCRbeta analysis, collaborator samples were shipped as frozen whole blood, as isolated PBMCs, or as DNA extracted from either sample type. As regards this clone: It lacks a known antigen. Per-base qualities were not stored, and no clone one base away is much larger.

The rearrangement combines TRBV6-5 with TRBJ1-1; possibly the D gene is TRBD1, per 5 matching bases. The TCR sequence derives from a woman between 70 and 85 years old with COVID-19, enrolled during active disease. The sample was peripheral blood. CDR3 sequence: CASSYPGVTEAFF. The nucleotide sequence is given as TGTGCCAGCAGTTACCCGGGGGTAACTGAAGCTTTCTTT.